These 8 T cell receptor beta chains came from one sample sequenced in a study of blood T cell repertoires in COVID-19. Libraries were prepared by immunoSEQ multiplex PCR; TCRdb keeps only in-frame clonotypes and omits some of them. The table lists 450,000 to 500,000 clones, approximately 85% of them singletons, with 3% to 4% in the top ten. Specimen: peripheral blood. These TCRs come from a human donor in a cohort sampled during active COVID-19.

Written as DNA, the CDR3 is TGTGCCAGCAGCCAAGGACCACGGGAGGAGTTCTTC. This translates into CASSQGPREEFF. This chain links TRBV3-1 (or the pseudogene TRBV3-2) with TRBJ2-1; 7 bases are a match to TRBD2. This CDR3 comprises 12 residues. Germline lookup yields CDR1 LGHDT and CDR2 YNNKEL (reference sequence). V lost 1 base to trimming and J lost 14 bases; unmatched junction nucleotides: 5.

The chain uses TRBV7-6 and TRBJ2-1, with D possibly matching TRBD2 (5 bases). Trimming removed 4 bases from V and 0 bases from J, with 10 bases in between. Germline CDR1 is SGHVS and CDR2 is FNYEAQ. The length of the CDR3 is 15 residues. In DNA, the CDR3 is TGTGCCAGCAGCTCGGACTCAAGCTCCTACAATGAGCAGTTCTTC. Its protein product is CASSSDSSSYNEQFF.

The chain carries TRBV6-5 and TRBJ2-5; 11 nucleotides match TRBD1. From germline, CDR1 is MNHEY and CDR2 SVGAGI. V was clipped by 4 bases and J by 3 bases; unmatched bases: 1. The CDR3 length is 14 residues. Here the CDR3 reads CASSWDRGEETQYF. In nucleotides, the CDR3 is TGTGCCAGCAGTTGGGACAGGGGGGAAGAGACCCAGTACTTC.

The V gene is TRBV7-2, the J gene TRBJ2-4; D unresolved. Between the trimmed V and J ends, which lost 5 bases and 0 bases, there was a span of 8 bases. This CDR3 has 14 residues. The germline V gene has CDR1 SGHTA and CDR2 FQGNSA. CDR3 amino acids: CASSPRVAKNIQYF. CDR3 in DNA: TGTGCCAGCAGCCCCCGGGTAGCCAAAAACATTCAGTACTTC.

The chain joins TRBV5-1 to TRBJ2-1; 9 nucleotides agree with TRBD2. The CDR3 covers 16 residues. Trimming removed 0 bases from V and 2 bases from J; junction bases left unmatched: 3. From germline, CDR1 is SGHRS and CDR2 YFSETQ. The CDR3 spells CASSLVASGTYNEQFF. As DNA, the CDR3 is TGCGCCAGCAGCTTGGTGGCTAGCGGGACCTACAATGAGCAGTTCTTC.

The chain joins TRBV28 to TRBJ2-1; 11 bases agree with TRBD2. This CDR3 has 18 residues. With 2 bases clipped from V and 6 bases from J, the junction kept 12 bases outside the gene matches. Looked up from germline, CDR1 is MDHEN and CDR2 is SYDVKM. CDR3 amino acids: CASSLSLAGGDVINEQFF. DNA of the CDR3: TGTGCCAGCAGTTTAAGTCTAGCGGGAGGCGACGTCATCAATGAGCAGTTCTTC.

V and J are TRBV9 and TRBJ1-3; 7 nucleotides match TRBD1. This CDR3 contains 16 residues. Germline CDR1 and CDR2: SGDLS and YYNGEE. Trimming removed 5 bases from V and 0 bases from J; junction bases left unmatched: 8. DNA of the CDR3: TGTGCCAGCAGTAGAGCAACAGGGGTCTCTGGAAACACCATATATTTT. It translates to CASSRATGVSGNTIYF.

The chain uses TRBV30 and TRBJ1-3; maybe TRBD1 (6 bases). Trimming cost V 8 bases and J 6 bases, with 23 bases left between them. The CDR3 has 15 amino acids. CDR1 is GTSNPN, CDR2 SVGIG, per germline (reference sequence). The CDR3 reads CARDGTGNLVNTIYF. CDR3 in DNA: TGTGCCCGAGACGGAACAGGGAATCTAGTAAACACCATATATTTT.